One sample yielded the 22 T cell receptor beta chains listed below, sequenced in a study of long-term antiretroviral therapy in people with HIV. Version v3.0 of the immunoSEQ assay was performed at survey level. The data were produced by immunoSEQ multiplex PCR, yet TCRdb's version contains in-frame clones alone and is incomplete. This sample has around 16,000 clones, with around 75% found just once. Sequencing used unsorted PBMCs, obtained 1.5 years before starting antiretroviral therapy. All receptors come from a woman in her 50s with HIV.

The chain is built from TRBV6-5 and TRBJ2-1; D is perhaps TRBD2 (6 bases). V was pared by 4 bases and J by 12 bases, with 22 bases between. This CDR3 region has 15 residues. CDR1 is MNHEY, CDR2 SVGAGI, per germline. The CDR3 region is CASSSLGTHWGLQFF. As DNA, the CDR3 is TGTGCCAGCAGTTCCCTTGGGACTCACTGGGGATTGCAGTTCTTC.

The chain combines TRBV7-6 with TRBJ2-3; 7 nucleotides agree with TRBD2. The J segment lost 3 bases and the V segment lost 3 bases, leaving 6 bases of the junction unmatched. The CDR3 is made up of 15 amino acids. Germline V gene data show CDR1 as SGHVS and CDR2 as FNYEAQ. The CDR3 DNA sequence: TGTGCCAGCAGCTTCGGGCAGGGAGGGACAGATACGCAGTATTTT. It codes for CASSFGQGGTDTQYF.

This clone has just a few counts. The J gene is TRBJ2-2, the V gene TRBV7-3; TRBD1 might be the D (5 bases). This CDR3 spans 13 amino acids. Germline assignment: CDR1 SGHTA and CDR2 FQGTGA. V was cut by 3 bases and J by 6 bases, with 8 bases left in between. CDR3 coding DNA: TGTGCCAGCAGCTTGACAGTCGCCGGGGAGCTGTTTTTT. Protein: CASSLTVAGELFF. The whole variable domain, filled in from reference TRBV7-3 and TRBJ2-2, reads GAGVSQTPSNKVTEKGKYVELRCDPISGHTALYWYRQSLGQGPEFLIYFQGTGAADDSGLPNDRFFAVRPEGSVSTLKIQRTERGDSAVYLCASSLTVAGELFFGEGSRLTVL.

The rearrangement joins TRBV4-1 to TRBJ1-3, with D possibly TRBD1 on 5 matching bases. Trimming cost V 4 bases and J 0 bases, with 13 bases left between them. Per the germline V gene, CDR1 is MGHRA and CDR2 is YSYEKL. This CDR3 has 16 amino acids. Here the CDR3 reads CASSLGTDGSGNTIYF. The CDR3 DNA follows: TGCGCCAGCAGCCTAGGGACGGACGGCTCTGGAAACACCATATATTTT.

The rearrangement uses TRBV12-5 and TRBJ1-5, with no clear D. Germline CDR1 and CDR2: LGHNT and FRNRAP. Trimming stripped 5 bases from V and 0 bases from J, with 11 bases between. The CDR3 spans 15 residues. The CDR3 here is CASGPPTHSNQPQHF. As DNA, the CDR3 is TGTGCTAGTGGTCCCCCCACGCATAGCAATCAGCCCCAGCATTTT.

The genes are TRBV7-8 and TRBJ2-6; TRBD1 agrees at 8 bases. Per germline, CDR1 SGHVS and CDR2 FQNEAQ. V trimming: 5 bases; J trimming: 1 base; junction bases outside the gene matches: 10. The length of the CDR3 is 18 residues. CDR3 sequence (DNA): TGTGCCAGCAGCCTCCGGGACAGGCCATATTCTGGGGCCAACGTCCTGACTTTC. It codes for CASSLRDRPYSGANVLTF.

The chain joins TRBV6-1 to TRBJ1-5, with D possibly TRBD1 on 5 matching bases. This CDR3 contains 14 residues. V lost 5 bases, J lost 5 bases, and 13 bases lay in between. Germline-derived CDR1 and CDR2 are MNHNS and SASEGT. CDR3 amino acids: CASSQWGGDQPQHF. CDR3 DNA: TGTGCCAGCAGTCAGTGGGGAGGGGATCAGCCCCAGCATTTT.

V usage is TRBV5-6 and J usage is TRBJ2-2; D is perhaps TRBD1 (5 bases). The CDR3 sequence is 12 residues long. V dropped 5 bases and J dropped 6 bases, with 8 bases sitting between them. Per germline, CDR1 SGHDT and CDR2 YYEEEE. The CDR3 loop is CASRTTAGELFF. The CDR3 nucleotides read TGTGCCAGCAGAACGACAGCCGGGGAGCTGTTTTTT.

This clone has only one observation. J is TRBJ1-2 and V is TRBV5-1, with TRBD1 matching over 10 bases. Per the germline V gene, CDR1 is SGHRS and CDR2 is YFSETQ. The CDR3 sequence is 14 residues long. After removal of 1 base from V and 8 bases from J, the junction contained 5 bases not matched to a gene. The CDR3 nucleotides read TGCGCCAGCAGCTTGTCAGACAGGGGGCCGGGCTACACCTTC. It codes for CASSLSDRGPGYTF.

The V call is TRBV5-1, the J call TRBJ2-7; D not resolved. This CDR3 is 12 amino acids long. V was trimmed by 1 base and J by 5 bases, leaving 7 bases between them. Germline CDR1 and CDR2: SGHRS and YFSETQ. The CDR3, as DNA: TGCGCCAGCAGCTTGACCGATAACGAGCAGTACTTC. Protein product: CASSLTDNEQYF.

The chain joins TRBV4-1 to TRBJ1-2; the D is unclear. This CDR3 contains 17 residues. Germline CDR1 and CDR2: MGHRA and YSYEKL. V lost 0 bases and J 2 bases, leaving 16 bases between the germline ends. The CDR3 reads CASSQDGNLPLNYGYTF. The CDR3 DNA is TGCGCCAGCAGCCAAGACGGCAACCTGCCACTAAACTATGGCTACACCTTC.

The rearrangement links TRBV7-8 to TRBJ2-3, with TRBD1 as a possible D gene (5 bases). Germline V CDR1 and CDR2: SGHVS, FQNEAQ. The V gene lost 6 bases and the J gene lost 9 bases, with 13 bases spanning the gap. The CDR3 length is 12 residues. The CDR3 loop is CASRQDMYTQYF. As DNA, the CDR3 is TGTGCCAGCAGACAGGATATGTACACGCAGTATTTT. The variable domain in full, completed from reference TRBV7-8 and TRBJ2-3, reads GAGVSQSPRYKVAKRGQDVALRCDPISGHVSLFWYQQALGQGPEFLTYFQNEAQLDKSGLPSDRFFAERPEGSVSTLKIQRTQQEDSAVYLCASRQDMYTQYFGPGTRLTVL.

This clone is labeled medium-sized. This chain joins TRBV5-6 and TRBJ1-2; D is unresolved. Germline CDR1 reads SGHDT; CDR2 reads YYEEEE. V lost 0 bases, J lost 4 bases, and 16 bases lay in between. CDR3 length: 16 residues. CDR3 DNA: TGTGCCAGCAGCTTGGAGGTAGGGTCGGAGGTCTATGGCTACACCTTC. It is translated as CASSLEVGSEVYGYTF.

The chain couples TRBV10-2 to TRBJ2-3; 7 positions agree with TRBD2. The CDR3 is made up of 11 amino acids. Germline CDR1 reads WSHSY; CDR2 reads SAAADI. The J segment lost 6 bases and the V segment lost 6 bases, leaving 0 bases of the junction unmatched. DNA for the CDR3: TGCGCCAGCAGGGGGGGGGATACGCAGTATTTT. Amino acids: CASRGGDTQYF.

The genes are TRBV5-8 and TRBJ2-7, with TRBD1 identical over 11 bases. This CDR3 has 16 amino acids. CDR1 and CDR2 from the germline V gene are SGHTS and YDEGEE. J was trimmed by 2 bases and V by 4 bases; bases with no gene match: 8. The DNA for the CDR3 is TGTGCCAGCAGCCTAATAGGACAGGGGGCTACCTACGAGCAGTACGTC. Translated, it gives CASSLIGQGATYEQYV.

This clone has only a few counts. The V gene is TRBV21-1, the J gene TRBJ2-7; the table's TRBD1 call for D was not verified on the DNA. TRBV21-1 is marked as a pseudogene. CDR3 length: 16 amino acids. The CDR3: CASSKAKTGASDEQYV. Here the CDR3 DNA reads TGTGCCAGCAGCAAAGCGAAGACAGGGGCTTCGGACGAGCAGTACGTC.

The CDR3 spells CASSPGQGSTEAFF. CDR3 nucleotide sequence: TGCGCCAGCAGCCCTGGACAGGGGAGCACTGAAGCTTTCTTT. V usage is TRBV4-1 and J usage is TRBJ1-1; 9 positions agree with TRBD1. The CDR3 is 14 amino acids. Germline loops: CDR1 MGHRA, CDR2 YSYEKL. The V segment lost 4 bases and the J segment 4 bases; nucleotides outside the gene matches: 4.

This rearrangement joins TRBV5-1 to TRBJ2-5, with D perhaps TRBD1 or TRBD2 (5 bases each). V lost 5 bases and J lost 4, with 15 bases in between. The CDR3 totals 14 residues. In germline, CDR1 is SGHRS, CDR2 YFSETQ. In DNA form, the CDR3 reads TGCGCCAGCAGGTTCGGGGCCGGAGGAGAGACCCAGTACTTC. Amino acid sequence: CASRFGAGGETQYF.

The genes are TRBV7-9 and TRBJ2-3; D remains ambiguous. The CDR3 runs 15 residues. V was trimmed by 2 bases and J by 3 bases, leaving 12 bases between them. The germline CDR1 and CDR2 sequences are SEHNR and FQNEAQ (reference sequence). The CDR3 is CASSLRRLSTDTQYF. The CDR3 DNA reads TGTGCCAGCAGCTTAAGGAGACTGAGTACAGATACGCAGTATTTT.

The gene calls are TRBV27 and TRBJ2-3; TRBD1 is a possible D gene (6 bases). Trimming shortened V by 3 bases and J by 3 bases, and 10 bases separated the two germline ends. This CDR3 has 14 residues. Germline V gene sequence: CDR1 MNHEY, CDR2 SMNVEV (reference sequence). The CDR3 reads CASSFGQPTDTQYF. CDR3 nucleotides: TGTGCCAGCAGTTTTGGACAGCCAACAGATACGCAGTATTTT.

The CDR3 sequence is CASSEGPSSGNTIYF. For the CDR3, the DNA is TGTGCCAGCAGTGAAGGGCCCAGCTCTGGAAACACCATATATTTT. The J gene is TRBJ1-3, the V gene TRBV6-1; no reliable D call. V was pared by 1 base and J by 0 bases, with 7 bases between. This CDR3 is 15 amino acids long. Germline assignment: CDR1 MNHNS and CDR2 SASEGT.

The gene calls are TRBV18 and TRBJ1-4; 7 positions match TRBD1. V was pared by 2 bases and J by 0 bases, with 3 bases of the junction left unmatched. The CDR3 consists of 16 residues. Germline CDR1 and CDR2: KGHSH and LQKENI. The CDR3 loop reads CASSPGTAPTNEKLFF. The CDR3 coding sequence is TGTGCCAGCTCACCAGGGACAGCTCCAACTAATGAAAAACTGTTTTTT.